This is a list of T cell receptor beta chains from one sample in a study of cytomegalovirus exposure and HLA in healthy donors. The assay was immunoSEQ multiplex PCR, and TCRdb's table has in-frame clones only and misses some. The sample carries 310,000 or so clones, around 90% recorded once. The sequencing sample was made of PBMCs. Receptors originate from a young woman in good health and CMV-seronegative. CDR3s leave out the opening cysteine and the closing phenylalanine or tryptophan. Some rows mark clone size as missing; the rest say once, few, many or name a class of expanded clone.

ASSRQIATNEKLF	TRBJ1-4	TRBV14	NA
SSHRSNYGYT	TRBJ1-2	TRBV7-9	NA
ASSTAIDPYEQY	TRBJ2-7	TRBV5-1	NA
ASSIRGGDIQY	TRBJ2-4	TRBV19	NA
ASSLLDRHTGELF	TRBJ2-2	TRBV7-8	NA
ASSITGDRVNTEAF	TRBJ1-1	TRBV19	once
ASATGTSGGMSTDTQY	TRBJ2-3	TRBV5-4	once
ASSGQGSAGNTIY	TRBJ1-3	TRBV6-5	NA
ASSFETGGEKLF	TRBJ1-4	TRBV7-9	NA
ASSTPGQVRGNTIY	TRBJ1-3	TRBV27	NA
ATNMGGTDTQY	TRBJ2-3	TRBV6-5	NA
AISGRDRFGNTEAF	TRBJ1-1	TRBV10-3	NA
ASSPEGQTYEQY	TRBJ2-7	TRBV9	NA
ATGSNQPQH	TRBJ1-5	TRBV10-3	NA
ASSVGTPGYGYT	TRBJ1-2	TRBV9	once
ASHPGQGEWY	TRBJ2-3	TRBV6-1	NA
ASSDTENTEAF	TRBJ1-1	TRBV6-4	NA
ATSREQGVSYEQY	TRBJ2-7	TRBV15	NA
ASSSYSGGAAATQY	TRBJ2-5	TRBV7-9	NA
ASSPETGGGYGYT	TRBJ1-2	TRBV18	NA
ASSTEGEGGEAF	TRBJ1-1	TRBV19	NA
ASSATSGGRRSYNEQF	TRBJ2-1	TRBV2	NA
ASSPGQGYEKLF	TRBJ1-4	TRBV5-1	NA
ASSFRRGGYNSPLH	TRBJ1-6	TRBV5-1	NA
ASSLGQAQETQY	TRBJ2-5	TRBV5-4	NA
ASSPGQATANYGYT	TRBJ1-2	TRBV18	NA
ASSPGTSVNNEQF	TRBJ2-1	TRBV11-3	once
ASSGLLGGQETQY	TRBJ2-5	TRBV2	NA
ASSPLAGGQETQY	TRBJ2-5	TRBV5-1	NA
ASSLGRGLETQY	TRBJ2-5	TRBV13	NA
ASSLWAPNEQF	TRBJ2-1	TRBV7-2	NA
ASGRAGQNYGYT	TRBJ1-2	TRBV9	NA
ASSQGTDFQQF	TRBJ2-1	TRBV14	NA
ASSKRDRIQETQY	TRBJ2-5	TRBV5-4	NA
ASSLAGAWGLGSGYT	TRBJ1-2	TRBV7-8	NA
ASSLYTGELF	TRBJ2-2	TRBV28	NA
ASSQPTGVHGYT	TRBJ1-2	TRBV6-1	NA
ASSPRGGAFNEQF	TRBJ2-1	TRBV9	NA
ASSQVGTSGVYNEQF	TRBJ2-1	TRBV4-2	NA
ASTGGPGNTIY	TRBJ1-3	TRBV2	NA
ASSNRGGPRARDTQY	TRBJ2-3	TRBV7-9	NA
SVGGSGSGEKLF	TRBJ1-4	TRBV29-1	NA
ASSGGLRNTEAF	TRBJ1-1	TRBV6-1	NA
ASSLATPGQGDPRGNNEQF	TRBJ2-1	TRBV5-1	NA
ASSSKGRERDEQF	TRBJ2-1	TRBV7-9	NA
ASRGGRANTEAF	TRBJ1-1	TRBV2	NA
ASSVWGVNHEQY	TRBJ2-7	TRBV5-5	NA
ASRTAATNEKLF	TRBJ1-4	TRBV18	few
ASSLVAGAGIGYEQY	TRBJ2-7	TRBV5-1	NA